Shown below are 14 T cell receptor beta chains from a single sample sequenced in a study of blood T cell repertoires in COVID-19. The method was immunoSEQ multiplex PCR; TCRdb's version includes in-frame clones alone and lacks a portion of them. The top ten hold 9.5% to 10% of the sample, which has about 330,000 clones, 80% to 90% seen once. The sequenced sample was peripheral blood. The receptors come from a man aged 25-45 years with COVID-19, enrolled during active disease.

The chain has TRBV28 and TRBJ1-5; D possibly corresponds to TRBD1 (5 bases). The V gene's germline CDR1 is MDHEN and CDR2 SYDVKM. The ends were cut back, 5 bases at V and 1 base at J, with 18 bases in the middle. This CDR3 is built from 17 residues. The CDR3 loop reads CASSPLGGVPSNQPQHF. For the CDR3, the DNA is TGTGCCAGCAGTCCTTTGGGAGGGGTACCGAGCAATCAGCCCCAGCATTTT.

This clone was observed once. Here the CDR3 reads CASSPFPGLTYEQYF. CDR3 DNA sequence: TGTGCCAGTAGTCCCTTCCCGGGACTGACCTACGAGCAGTACTTC. The chain recombines TRBV19 with TRBJ2-7, with D maybe TRBD2 (6 bases). The V end lost 5 bases, the J end lost 2 bases, and 16 bases lay between the germline ends. CDR3 size: 15 residues. Germline CDR1 and CDR2: LNHDA and SQIVND (reference sequence).

The chain employs TRBV4-2 and TRBJ2-1; TRBD1 aligns across 9 bases. Germline V CDR1 and CDR2: LGHNA, YNFKEQ. The CDR3 covers 15 residues. The junction had 2 bases not matched to a gene; V was cut back by 4 bases and J by 1 base. The CDR3 DNA is TGTGCCAGCAGCCCCGACAGGGGGTCCTACAATGAGCAGTTCTTC. Protein product: CASSPDRGSYNEQFF.

V gene TRBV24-1 combines with J gene TRBJ2-1; 7 bases map to TRBD1. V was pared by 4 bases and J by 8 bases, with 4 bases of the junction left unmatched. CDR1 is KGHDR and CDR2 is SFDVKD in the germline V gene. CDR3 length equals 13 residues. This chain's CDR3 is CATSETGDDEQFF. In nucleotides, the CDR3 is TGTGCCACCAGTGAAACAGGGGACGATGAGCAGTTCTTC.

The rearrangement joins TRBV18 to TRBJ1-3, with TRBD1 identical over 7 bases. This CDR3 region has 14 residues. Losses at the gene ends were 4 bases for V and 0 bases for J; bases not matched to a gene: 0. Germline values: CDR1 KGHSH, CDR2 LQKENI. CDR3 in amino acids: CASSRDSSGNTIYF. CDR3 DNA sequence: TGTGCCAGCTCACGGGACAGCTCTGGAAACACCATATATTTT.

This clone was observed once. This rearrangement joins TRBV7-3 to TRBJ2-7; 9 bases align to TRBD1. The CDR3 runs to 15 residues. The V and J ends lost 5 bases and 1 base, in that order; junction bases with no gene match: 6. CDR1 is SGHTA, CDR2 FQGTGA, per germline. The CDR3 reads CASSIRDRESYEQYF. The CDR3 nucleotides read TGTGCCAGCAGCATCCGGGACAGGGAGTCCTACGAGCAGTACTTC.

This clone appeared a few times. This chain joins TRBV7-9 and TRBJ1-1, with 7 bases matching TRBD1. The junction had 8 bases not matched to a gene; V was cut back by 5 bases and J by 5 bases. Germline CDR1 reads SEHNR; CDR2 reads FQNEAQ (reference sequence). The CDR3 totals 14 residues. CDR3 nucleotides: TGTGCCAGCAGCCCCGGGACAGCCCCAACTGAAGCTTTCTTT. It codes for CASSPGTAPTEAFF.

The V and J genes are TRBV11-3 and TRBJ2-1; the D gene is possibly TRBD2 (5 bases). The CDR3 is 13 amino acids. Germline-derived CDR1 and CDR2 are SGHNT and YENEEA. V was cut by 2 bases and J by 6 bases, with 8 bases left in between. In DNA, the CDR3 is TGTGCCAGCAGCTTAACGGGGAGCAATGAGCAGTTCTTC. As protein: CASSLTGSNEQFF. Complete variable domain (other parts from reference TRBV11-3 and TRBJ2-1): EAGVVQSPRYKIIEKKQPVAFWCNPISGHNTLYWYLQNLGQGPELLIRYENEEAVDDSQLPKDRFSAERLKGVDSTLKIQPAELGDSAVYLCASSLTGSNEQFFGPGTRLTVL.

The CDR3, as DNA: TGCGCCAGCAGCGCTCGACTAGCGGGAGGGCCAGGAGCAGATACGCAGTATTTT. Its translation: CASSARLAGGPGADTQYF. The gene calls are TRBV5-1 and TRBJ2-3; 14 nucleotides agree with TRBD2. From germline, CDR1 is SGHRS and CDR2 YFSETQ. Trimming cost V 4 bases and J 4 bases; bases outside gene matches: 11. This CDR3 has 18 residues.

J is TRBJ2-7 and V is TRBV9; D unclear. Germline loops: CDR1 SGDLS, CDR2 YYNGEE. This CDR3 comprises 15 residues. Trimming cost V 4 bases and J 3 bases, with 17 bases left between them. The CDR3 reads CASSPSGLNRYEQYF. CDR3 in DNA: TGTGCCAGCAGCCCCAGTGGGCTCAATCGCTACGAGCAGTACTTC.

The CDR3 nucleotides are TGTGCCAGCAGGACCTACCGGGACTCCGACACAGATACGCAGTATTTT. Protein product: CASRTYRDSDTDTQYF. V is TRBV27 and J is TRBJ2-3; a possible D gene is TRBD2 (6 bases). The V end was cut by 6 bases, the J end by 2 bases, with 18 bases between. The CDR3 is 16 residues long. CDR1 is MNHEY, CDR2 SMNVEV, per germline (reference sequence).

In DNA form, the CDR3 reads TGTGCCAGCAGCCGACACGCGCAGGAGACCCAGTACTTC. It specifies CASSRHAQETQYF. V and J are TRBV6-2 or TRBV6-3 and TRBJ2-5; D ambiguous. The CDR3 is 13 amino acids. V was trimmed by 6 bases and J by 5 bases, leaving 13 bases between them. CDR1 and CDR2 from the germline V gene are MNHEY and SVGEGT.

The chain has TRBV6-2 or TRBV6-3 and TRBJ2-7; possible D gene TRBD1, 5 bases. CDR1 and CDR2 (germline): MNHEY, SVGEGT. V lost 6 bases and J lost 2, with 17 bases in between. The CDR3 contains 15 residues. The CDR3 bases are TGTGCCAGCAGCGACCTGACAGTGCCCCCCTACGAGCAGTACTTC. It is translated as CASSDLTVPPYEQYF.

The J gene is TRBJ2-5, the V gene TRBV5-1; 7 positions match TRBD2. J was trimmed by 2 bases and V by 2 bases; bases with no gene match: 3. The CDR3 sequence is 14 residues long. Per germline, CDR1 SGHRS and CDR2 YFSETQ. CDR3 nucleotide sequence: TGCGCCAGCAGCTTCGCTAGCGGTCAAGAGACCCAGTACTTC. As protein: CASSFASGQETQYF.